This T cell receptor (beta chain) was identified during a study of PD-1 blockade in classical Hodgkin lymphoma. Overall study findings and caveats: Patients newly diagnosed and complete responders had comparable baseline diversity.

On this clone itself: Its antigen is undetermined.

The protocol was immunoSEQ multiplex PCR, while the TCRdb copy is restricted to in-frame clones and leaves out a portion. The table lists some 40,000 clones, more than 65% of them singletons, with around an eighth in the top ten. Per germline, CDR1 LNHDA and CDR2 SQIVND (reference sequence). The CDR3 spans 12 residues. V was clipped by 2 bases and J by 10 bases, with 11 bases between them. All patients experienced relapse after autologous stem cell transplantation, and brentuximab vedotin exposure was variable. The gene calls are TRBV19 and TRBJ1-2; unclear D gene. The TCR originated in a human donor with classical Hodgkin lymphoma. Sequencing was performed on peripheral blood mononuclear cells (PBMCs), taken before the second cycle of nivolumab. The CDR3 DNA follows: TGTGCCAGTAGTATACGCCCTCCCTTCTACACCTTC. It encodes CASSIRPPFYTF.